This T cell receptor beta chain was sequenced in a study of T cell changes during pregnancy in multiple sclerosis (dated by TCRdb to between 2018 and 2020). In the study overall: In women with multiple sclerosis, the researchers looked at how the T cell repertoire shifted as pregnancy progressed.

As for this clone: The target of this receptor is not known. The record has no base qualities; no much larger clone is one base away.

Libraries were built with the immunoSEQ multiplex PCR assay. TCRdb stores this immuneACCESS table with in-frame sequences only. Part of the clones is absent; in the studies checked, under half of the shortfall reflects unresolved V genes, and no reason is known for the rest. This sample has 81,000 or so clones in its table, and about 91% of those were observed once. The top ten clones comprise approximately 3.3% of the sample. Spanning cysteine to phenylalanine, the CDR3 consists of 14 amino acids. Of the read, only the CDR3 DNA is kept; its 42 bases are in frame from base 1. The germline V gene encodes CDR1 MNHEY and CDR2 SMNVEV (reference sequence). Compared with germline, V lacks 6 bases and J lacks 6 bases; bases without a gene match: 5.

The clonotype comes from a female donor in good health, serving as a control in a pregnancy study. Some clones in this sample may be carry-over from other donors' samples. Here the chain combines TRBV27 and TRBJ2-2; TRBD2 aligns with 9 central bases. The specimen was PBMCs, collected in the first trimester of pregnancy. The CDR3 has the sequence CASSISGSPGELFF. The sequence in DNA is TGTGCCAGCAGCATTAGCGGGAGTCCCGGGGAGCTGTTTTTT.